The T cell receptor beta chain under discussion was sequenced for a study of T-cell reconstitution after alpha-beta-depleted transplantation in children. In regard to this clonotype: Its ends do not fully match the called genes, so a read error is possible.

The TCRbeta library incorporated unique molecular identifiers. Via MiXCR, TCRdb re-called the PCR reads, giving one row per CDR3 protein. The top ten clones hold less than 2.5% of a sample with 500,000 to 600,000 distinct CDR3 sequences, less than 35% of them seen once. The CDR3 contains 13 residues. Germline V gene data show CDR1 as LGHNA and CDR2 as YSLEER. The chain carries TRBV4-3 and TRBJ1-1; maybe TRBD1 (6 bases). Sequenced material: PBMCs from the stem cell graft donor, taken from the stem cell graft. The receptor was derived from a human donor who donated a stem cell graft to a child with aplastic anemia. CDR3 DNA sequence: TGTGCCAGCTCACAGGGACCGAACACTGAAGCTTTCTTT. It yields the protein CASSQGPNTEAFF.